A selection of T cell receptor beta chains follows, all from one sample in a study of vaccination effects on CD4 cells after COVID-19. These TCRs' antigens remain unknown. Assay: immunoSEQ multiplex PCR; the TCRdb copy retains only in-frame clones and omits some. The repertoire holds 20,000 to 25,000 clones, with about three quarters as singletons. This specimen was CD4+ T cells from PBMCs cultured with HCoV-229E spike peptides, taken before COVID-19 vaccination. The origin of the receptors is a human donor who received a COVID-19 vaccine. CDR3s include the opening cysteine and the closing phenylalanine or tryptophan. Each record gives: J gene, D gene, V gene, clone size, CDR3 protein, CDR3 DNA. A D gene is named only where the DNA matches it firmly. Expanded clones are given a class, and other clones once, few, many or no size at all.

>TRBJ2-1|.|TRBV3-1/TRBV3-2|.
CASSPDGQFNEQFF
TGTGCCAGCAGCCCCGATGGCCAGTTCAATGAGCAGTTCTTC
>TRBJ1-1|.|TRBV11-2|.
CASILSGDMTNTEAFF
TGTGCCAGCATCTTATCTGGGGACATGACGAACACTGAAGCTTTCTTT
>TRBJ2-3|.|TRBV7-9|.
CASSRESPDTQYF
TGTGCCAGCAGCCGGGAGTCCCCAGATACGCAGTATTTT
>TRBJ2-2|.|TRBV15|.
CATSRGGSGELFF
TGTGCCACCAGCAGAGGGGGGTCCGGGGAGCTGTTTTTT
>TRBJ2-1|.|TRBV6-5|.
CAAVSGRYNEQFF
TGTGCCGCTGTGTCAGGACGTTACAATGAGCAGTTCTTC
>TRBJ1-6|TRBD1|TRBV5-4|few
CASSLDRGSSPLHF
TGTGCCAGCAGCCTAGACAGGGGAAGTTCACCCCTCCACTTT
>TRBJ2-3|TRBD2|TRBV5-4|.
CASSLALGRAIDTQYF
TGTGCCAGCAGCTTGGCCCTCGGGAGGGCTATAGATACGCAGTATTTT
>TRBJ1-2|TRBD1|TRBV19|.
CASTPDRGVVNGYTF
TGTGCCAGTACCCCGGACAGGGGTGTAGTTAATGGCTACACCTTC
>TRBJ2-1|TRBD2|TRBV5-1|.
CASSSGTSGYNEQFF
TGCGCCAGCAGCTCCGGGACTAGCGGTTACAATGAGCAGTTCTTC
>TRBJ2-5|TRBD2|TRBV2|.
CASSTGLLAGEETQYF
TGTGCCAGCAGTACCGGGTTACTAGCGGGGGAAGAGACCCAGTACTTC
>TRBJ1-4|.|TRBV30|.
CAWSAEGGKLFF
TGTGCCTGGAGTGCAGAGGGGGGAAAACTGTTTTTT
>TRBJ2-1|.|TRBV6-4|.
CASSERTKDNEQFF
TGTGCCAGCAGTGAACGGACGAAAGACAATGAGCAGTTCTTC
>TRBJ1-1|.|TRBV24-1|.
CATSDFRGTEAFF
TGTGCCACCAGTGATTTCAGGGGAACTGAAGCTTTCTTT
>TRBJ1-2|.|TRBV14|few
CASSHPVGGNYGYTF
TGTGCCAGCAGCCACCCCGTGGGGGGAAACTATGGCTACACCTTC
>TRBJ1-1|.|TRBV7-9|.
CASSLASGAPEAFF
TGTGCCAGCAGCTTAGCGTCAGGGGCCCCTGAAGCTTTCTTT
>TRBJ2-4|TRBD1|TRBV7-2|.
CASSSRTGSKNIQYF
TGTGCCAGCAGCTCGCGGACAGGGTCCAAAAACATTCAGTACTTC
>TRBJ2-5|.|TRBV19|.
CASSDLSGGETQYF
TGTGCCAGTAGTGACTTATCGGGTGGGGAGACCCAGTACTTC
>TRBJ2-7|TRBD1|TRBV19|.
CASSNSGQGSYEQYF
TGTGCCAGTAGTAACTCGGGACAGGGCTCCTACGAGCAGTACTTC
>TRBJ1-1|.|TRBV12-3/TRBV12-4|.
CASSRPTRGAFF
TGTGCCAGCAGTCGTCCTACTCGGGGAGCTTTCTTT
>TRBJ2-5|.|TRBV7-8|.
CASSPRLGTETQYF
TGTGCCAGCAGCCCCCGACTAGGAACAGAGACCCAGTACTTC
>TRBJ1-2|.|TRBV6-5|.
CASSYSKASKDYGYTF
TGTGCCAGCAGTTACTCGAAGGCCTCGAAGGACTATGGCTACACCTTC
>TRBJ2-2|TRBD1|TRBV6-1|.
CASSEARQGTLGELFF
TGTGCCAGCAGTGAAGCGAGACAGGGGACTTTGGGGGAGCTGTTTTTT
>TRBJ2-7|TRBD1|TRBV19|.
CASRTGYEQYF
TGTGCCAGTAGGACAGGGTACGAGCAGTACTTC
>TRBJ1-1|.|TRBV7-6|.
CASSLRGGEAAEAFF
TGTGCCAGCAGCCTCCGTGGGGGGGAGGCGGCTGAAGCTTTCTTT
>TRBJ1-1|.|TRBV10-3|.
CAISEGRGLTEAFF
TGTGCCATCAGTGAAGGCAGGGGACTCACTGAAGCTTTCTTT
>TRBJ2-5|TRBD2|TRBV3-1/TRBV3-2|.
CASSQSSGSGETQYF
TGTGCCAGCAGCCAAAGTAGCGGGAGTGGGGAGACCCAGTACTTC
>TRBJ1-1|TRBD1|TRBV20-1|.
CSASGTGMVTEAFF
TGCAGTGCTAGTGGGACAGGGATGGTCACTGAAGCTTTCTTT
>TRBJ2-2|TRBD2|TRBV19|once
CASSIGSAGLNTGELFF
TGTGCCAGTAGTATCGGTTCGGCGGGACTAAACACCGGGGAGCTGTTTTTT
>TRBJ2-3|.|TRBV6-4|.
CASSDSRDFTDTQYF
TGTGCCAGCAGTGACTCGCGAGACTTCACAGATACGCAGTATTTT
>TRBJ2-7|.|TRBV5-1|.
CASSSSTPYEQYF
TGCGCCAGCAGCTCATCGACCCCCTACGAGCAGTACTTC
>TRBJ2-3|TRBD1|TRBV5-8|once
CASSEGQGRTDTQYF
TGTGCCAGCAGCGAGGGACAGGGTAGGACAGATACGCAGTATTTT